The 19 T cell receptor beta chains in this list originate from one sample, sequenced in a study of shared clonotypes between healthy human individuals. Profiled with immunoSEQ multiplex PCR; TCRdb holds only in-frame clones, not every one. The table has 950,000 to 1,100,000 clones, about four fifths seen once. Input material: memory CD4+ T cells from PBMCs. Subset given: CD45RA-negative fraction. All receptors come from a man aged 18 to 30 in good health. Some clones in this sample may be carry-over from other donors' samples.

Worth noting for this clone: This CDR3 is also generated by other DNA sequences in the sample. This CDR3 reads CASSLREGEQYF. CDR3 DNA: TGTGCCAGCAGTCTCAGGGAAGGCGAGCAGTACTTC. This chain joins TRBV28 and TRBJ2-7; perhaps TRBD1 as D (5 bases). This CDR3 contains 12 residues. Between the trimmed V and J ends, which lost 5 bases and 6 bases, there was a span of 11 bases. The germline V gene encodes CDR1 MDHEN and CDR2 SYDVKM.

This chain connects TRBV5-1 to TRBJ1-3, with D perhaps TRBD1 (6 bases). The CDR3 is made up of 15 amino acids. The V end was cut by 0 bases, the J end by 3 bases, with 10 bases between. From germline, CDR1 is SGHRS and CDR2 YFSETQ. CDR3 bases: TGCGCCAGCAGCTTGGGCCCAGGGGTTGGAAACACCATATATTTT. It encodes CASSLGPGVGNTIYF. Filled out from reference TRBV5-1 and TRBJ1-3, the complete variable domain reads KAGVTQTPRYLIKTRGQQVTLSCSPISGHRSVSWYQQTPGQGLQFLFEYFSETQRNKGNFPGRFSGRQFSNSRSEMNVSTLELGDSALYLCASSLGPGVGNTIYFGEGSWLTVV.

This clone was detected only a few times. The J gene is TRBJ1-2, the V gene TRBV9; TRBD1 matches 9 bases. The CDR3 spans 15 residues. The junction had 5 bases not matched to a gene; V was cut back by 3 bases and J by 2 bases. Germline CDR1 is SGDLS and CDR2 is YYNGEE. CDR3 sequence reads: CASSARQGVNYGYTF. For the CDR3, the DNA is TGTGCCAGCAGCGCCAGACAGGGGGTGAACTATGGCTACACCTTC. Using reference TRBV9 and TRBJ1-2 for the parts outside the CDR3, the full variable domain is DSGVTQTPKHLITATGQRVTLRCSPRSGDLSVYWYQQSLDQGLQFLIQYYNGEERAKGNILERFSAQQFPDLHSELNLSSLELGDSALYFCASSARQGVNYGYTFGSGTRLTVV.

The chain employs TRBV29-1 and TRBJ2-7, with a possible D match to TRBD2 (6 bases). CDR3 length: 12 amino acids. Germline values: CDR1 SQVTM, CDR2 ANQGSEA. The V and J ends lost 2 bases and 5 bases respectively, with 10 bases between them. CDR3 loop: CSVERLGNEQYF. The DNA of the CDR3 is TGCAGCGTTGAACGACTAGGCAACGAGCAGTACTTC.

This clone was seen a single time. V and J are TRBV7-2 and TRBJ2-1; D is possibly TRBD2 (6 bases). Trimming pared 8 bases from V and 6 bases from J, leaving 17 bases between. Per germline, CDR1 SGHTA and CDR2 FQGNSA. The CDR3 is 14 amino acids. This CDR3 reads CASGFSGSRNEQFF. The CDR3 DNA reads TGTGCCAGCGGATTCTCCGGGAGCCGCAATGAGCAGTTCTTC.

This clone occurred a few times. The V and J genes are TRBV5-6 and TRBJ2-3; tentative D call: TRBD1 (5 bases). This CDR3 contains 14 residues. Per germline, CDR1 SGHDT and CDR2 YYEEEE. V lost 4 bases and J 4 bases, leaving 13 bases between the germline ends. DNA of the CDR3: TGTGCCAGCAGCCCCGGACAAGGGGCAGATACGCAGTATTTT. Amino acid sequence: CASSPGQGADTQYF. Combining the CDR3 with reference TRBV5-6 and TRBJ2-3 gives the whole variable domain DAGVTQSPTHLIKTRGQQVTLRCSPKSGHDTVSWYQQALGQGPQFIFQYYEEEERQRGNFPDRFSGHQFPNYSSELNVNALLLGDSALYLCASSPGQGADTQYFGPGTRLTVL.

This clone was picked up a small number of times. This same CDR3 is encoded by further DNA sequences in the sample. The chain carries TRBV20-1 and TRBJ2-7; unclear D gene. The V gene lost 6 bases and the J gene lost 5 bases, with 11 bases spanning the gap. CDR1 is DFQATT and CDR2 is SNEGSKA in the germline V gene (reference sequence). The CDR3 loop spans 11 amino acids. This CDR3 is CSATRGDEQYF. The CDR3 DNA reads TGCAGTGCAACCCGCGGTGACGAGCAGTACTTC.

Concerning this clone itself: It is likely a read error: a sequence one base away is far more abundant. This sequence joins TRBV4-2 and TRBJ2-3; 9 nucleotides align to TRBD2. CDR1 and CDR2 from the germline V gene are LGHNA and YNFKEQ. The CDR3 loop spans 16 amino acids. Germline trimming cut 5 bases from V and 1 base from J; bases unmatched to any gene: 7. In nucleotides, the CDR3 is TGTGCCAGCAGCTCAGGGGCGGGAGGGCGCACAGATACGCAGTATTTT. Its translation: CASSSGAGGRTDTQYF.

This clone was observed a single time. The CDR3 DNA sequence: TGCGCCAGATTTTCAGGGTGGACCCAGTACTTC. Translating it yields CARFSGWTQYF. V and J are TRBV10-1 and TRBJ2-5; maybe TRBD1 (5 bases). V lost 9 bases, J lost 7 bases, and 12 bases lay in between. The germline gives CDR1 WNHNN, CDR2 SYGVQD (reference sequence). This CDR3 region has 11 residues.

The CDR3 DNA reads as TGTGCCAGCAGTGTAGCGCTGACAGCCTACAATGAGCAGTTCTTC. This gives the protein CASSVALTAYNEQFF. The gene calls are TRBV6-1 and TRBJ2-1, with D perhaps matching TRBD1 or TRBD2 (5 bases each). Germline loops: CDR1 MNHNS, CDR2 SASEGT. V lost 4 bases and J lost 2, with 12 bases in between. The length of the CDR3 is 15 residues.

This clone has ten or more counts. This chain joins TRBV6-1 and TRBJ2-3, with 9 nucleotides matching TRBD1. V dropped 5 bases and J dropped 5; count of bases not matched to a gene: 8. The CDR3 consists of 15 residues. Looked up from germline, CDR1 is MNHNS and CDR2 is SASEGT. CDR3 region: CASSTRTGERDTQYF. DNA of the CDR3: TGTGCCAGCAGTACTCGGACAGGGGAGAGAGATACGCAGTATTTT.

The chain couples TRBV5-1 to TRBJ1-2, with a weak D call TRBD1 (5 bases). V lost 1 base to trimming and J lost 5 bases, with 15 bases between them. The CDR3 has 15 residues. The germline V gene has CDR1 SGHRS and CDR2 YFSETQ. CDR3 amino acids: CASSLNGGDGYGYTF. Here the CDR3 DNA reads TGCGCCAGCAGCTTGAATGGCGGGGACGGATATGGCTACACCTTC.

This chain connects TRBV7-8 to TRBJ1-2, with D unclear. The V end was cut by 1 base, the J end by 8 bases, with 20 bases between. The CDR3 covers 16 residues. Germline V CDR1 and CDR2: SGHVS, FQNEAQ. In nucleotides, the CDR3 is TGTGCCAGCAGCTTAGTGTTCAGAAGTGGTACGGGAGGCTACACCTTC. It codes for CASSLVFRSGTGGYTF.

The V gene is TRBV27, the J gene TRBJ1-1; D gene unclear. The CDR3 sequence is 14 residues long. V lost 2 bases to trimming and J lost 1 base, with 8 bases between them. CDR1 is MNHEY, CDR2 SMNVEV, per germline (reference sequence). CDR3 sequence reads: CASSLETANTEAFF. In nucleotides, the CDR3 is TGTGCCAGCAGTTTAGAAACAGCGAACACTGAAGCTTTCTTT.

On this clone itself: A clone one base away is much larger, so this may be a read error. V gene TRBV2 combines with J gene TRBJ2-2; 7 bases are shared with TRBD1. Germline CDR1 reads SNHLY; CDR2 reads FYNNEI. The CDR3 is 15 residues long. The CDR3 protein is CASSAQDRNTRELFF. CDR3 sequence (DNA): TGTGCCAGCAGTGCCCAGGACAGGAACACCAGGGAGCTGTTTTTT.

This chain joins TRBV5-1 and TRBJ2-1; TRBD1 matches at 9 bases. CDR1 and CDR2 from the germline V gene are SGHRS and YFSETQ. The CDR3 consists of 16 residues. The J segment lost 8 bases and the V segment lost 1 base, leaving 10 bases of the junction unmatched. The CDR3 reads CASSLFLGQGNDEQFF. CDR3 nucleotides: TGCGCCAGCAGCTTGTTTCTCGGACAGGGGAACGATGAGCAGTTCTTC. Full variable domain (outside the CDR3, taken from reference TRBV5-1 and TRBJ2-1): KAGVTQTPRYLIKTRGQQVTLSCSPISGHRSVSWYQQTPGQGLQFLFEYFSETQRNKGNFPGRFSGRQFSNSRSEMNVSTLELGDSALYLCASSLFLGQGNDEQFFGPGTRLTVL.

The gene calls are TRBV18 and TRBJ1-5; 7 nucleotides match TRBD1. Per the germline V gene, CDR1 is KGHSH and CDR2 is LQKENI. CDR3 size: 13 residues. V dropped 6 bases and J dropped 5; count of bases not matched to a gene: 4. The CDR3 nucleotides are TGTGCCAGCTCCCTAGACAGGGATCAGCCCCAGCATTTT. Translated, it gives CASSLDRDQPQHF.

The genes are TRBV27 and TRBJ1-5, with unresolved D. Germline V CDR1 and CDR2: MNHEY, SMNVEV (reference sequence). V lost 4 bases and J lost 3, with 10 bases in between. This CDR3 contains 14 residues. The CDR3 here is CASSYLGDNQPQHF. The CDR3 nucleotides are TGTGCCAGCAGTTATTTAGGAGACAATCAGCCCCAGCATTTT.

In this sample, this clone turned up a few times. V is TRBV7-3 and J is TRBJ2-2; D call uncertain. There are 13 residues in the CDR3. The germline gives CDR1 SGHTA, CDR2 FQGTGA. V was trimmed by 2 bases and J by 6 bases, leaving 7 bases between them. The DNA of the CDR3 is TGTGCCAGCAGCTTATATCGTGCCGGGGAGCTGTTTTTT. Its protein product is CASSLYRAGELFF.